The source of this T cell receptor (beta chain) is a study of blood T cell repertoires in COVID-19. The overall study: Sites in the United States, Italy and Spain provided acute and convalescent COVID-19 samples. In each case, the material was cDNA or gDNA derived from T cells, B-cell-depleted T cells, or PBMCs.

In the authors' methods: Scientists estimated how many nucleated cells there were by amplifying reference gene primers. The repertoire was sequenced with immunoSEQ multiplex PCR; TCRdb's copy has only in-frame clones and lacks some. For V, J and clone size, that table is used; D and trimming come from the DNA. The sample lists about 75,000 clones; around 83% were seen once. CDR1 MNHEY and CDR2 SVGAGI come from the germline V gene. The CDR3 runs to 13 residues. Trimming took 5 bases from V and 9 from J, leaving 16 bases between them. Sequenced input: peripheral blood. The receptor was derived from a woman in her forties or fifties with acute or convalescent COVID-19. The rearrangement uses TRBV6-5 and TRBJ1-1; D is possibly TRBD1 (5 bases). This CDR3 is CASSLTLQGKAFF. Here the CDR3 DNA reads TGTGCCAGCAGTCTAACTCTTCAGGGAAAAGCTTTCTTT.